Sequencing of this T cell receptor (beta chain) was carried out in a study of beta chain features in type 1 diabetes. CD45RO/CCR7/CD25/CD127/CD95/CD27 separated CD4+ naive, central memory, regulatory and stem cell-like memory cells by sorting. Purity exceeded 98% in all sorted populations. This clone showed up just a few times. Its antigen is still unknown. Study-wide results and caveats: When Type 1 diabetes patients were examined, their TCRB CDR3s proved moderately but significantly shorter in all four CD4+ subsets. Since sequencing was performed on cDNA, cells with high TCR expression could be over-represented. Insertions were fewer and deletions more numerous at VDJ junctions in type 1 diabetes patients.

The CDR3 runs 14 residues. V lost 0 bases, J lost 4 bases, and 10 bases lay in between. The germline gives CDR1 SGHRS, CDR2 YFSETQ. The whole isolated RNA underwent reverse transcription, so sequencing captured expressed TCRB transcripts. The protocol was immunoSEQ multiplex PCR, while the TCRdb copy is restricted to in-frame clones and leaves out a portion. The table shows roughly 130,000 clones, with about a sixth occurring only once. This sequence joins TRBV5-1 and TRBJ1-2, with D uncertain. This TCR was sampled from a man aged 25 to 45 with type 1 diabetes. Input material: central memory CD4+ T cells from blood. CDR3: CASSLGGSAYGYTF. The CDR3 DNA reads TGCGCCAGCAGCTTGGGAGGGTCCGCCTATGGCTACACCTTC. The variable domain in full, with the rest retrieved from reference TRBV5-1 and TRBJ1-2, is KAGVTQTPRYLIKTRGQQVTLSCSPISGHRSVSWYQQTPGQGLQFLFEYFSETQRNKGNFPGRFSGRQFSNSRSEMNVSTLELGDSALYLCASSLGGSAYGYTFGSGTRLTVV.